This T cell receptor (beta chain) was recovered during a study of metastatic and nonmetastatic thyroid tumors (dated by TCRdb to the early 2020s). With regard to the full study: Repertoires from peripheral blood and from tumor or nodule tissue samples of malignant and benign thyroid patients were compared. Paper-wide results and their limitations: TCR beta diversity was reported as significantly higher in malignant tumors than in benign nodules, in both blood and tumor samples.

None of the patients had been given any treatment before thyroid surgery. Using T-cell receptor beta sequencing, the study looked back at clinical samples from patients collected from about 2011 to 2018. The CDR3 spans 13 residues, from the cysteine through the phenylalanine. The kept DNA is CDR3 alone, 39 bases in frame from the first base. Based on the germline V gene, the CDR1 and CDR2 sequences are MDHEN and SYDVKM. At the junction V is shortened by 3 bases and J by 8 bases, with 13 bases in between. Note on this clone: Its antigen target is currently unknown. The input lacks base qualities; no much larger clone sits a single base away.

Libraries were constructed by PCR. Sequencing was carried out with an Illumina HiSeq 4000. High-throughput sequencing was used to profile the TCR beta-chain CDR3 region of every patient. On the study's bioinformatics: A classifier to discriminate distant-metastatic papillary thyroid cancer patients was built from CDR3 differences across clinicopathological groups. To measure repertoire diversity the researchers used the Shannon index, while the Morisita-Horn index served to gauge how similar the tumor and blood repertoires were. TCRdb reprocessing: public reads trimmed at Q25 with fastp, clones called with MiXCR, in-frame beta chains kept. The V and J calls come from TCRdb's annotation, not from the publication. For this sample there are about 4,600 clones; around 20% appear just once. Together, the top ten hold roughly 20% of the sample.

The receptor chain draws on TRBV28 and TRBJ1-2, with no confident D gene call. The sequenced sample consisted of adjacent normal tissue. This clonotype was obtained from a male donor with papillary thyroid cancer or a benign thyroid nodule (not recorded which). Some clones in this sample may be carry-over from other donors' samples. The bases read TGTGCCAGCAGTTTGGGCCCTGCGGGGGGCTACACCTTC. It encodes CASSLGPAGGYTF.